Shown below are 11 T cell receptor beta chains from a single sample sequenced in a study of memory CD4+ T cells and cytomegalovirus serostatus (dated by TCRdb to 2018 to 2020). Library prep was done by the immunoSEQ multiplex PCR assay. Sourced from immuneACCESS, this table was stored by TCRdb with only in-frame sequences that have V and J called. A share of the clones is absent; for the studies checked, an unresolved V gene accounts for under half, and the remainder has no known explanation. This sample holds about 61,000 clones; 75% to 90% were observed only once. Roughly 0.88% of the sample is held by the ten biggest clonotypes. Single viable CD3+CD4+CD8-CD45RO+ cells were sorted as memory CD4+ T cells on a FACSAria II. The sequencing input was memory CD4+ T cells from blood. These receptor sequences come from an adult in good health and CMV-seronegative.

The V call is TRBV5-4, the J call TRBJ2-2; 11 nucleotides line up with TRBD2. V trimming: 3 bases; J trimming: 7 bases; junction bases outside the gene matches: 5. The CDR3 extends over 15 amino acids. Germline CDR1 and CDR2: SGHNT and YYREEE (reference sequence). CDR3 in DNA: TGTGCCAGCAGCTCACCGGGACTAGCGGACGGGGAGCTGTTTTTT. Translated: CASSSPGLADGELFF. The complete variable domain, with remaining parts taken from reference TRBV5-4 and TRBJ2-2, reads ETGVTQSPTHLIKTRGQQVTLRCSSQSGHNTVSWYQQALGQGPQFIFQYYREEENGRGNFPPRFSGLQFPNYSSELNVNALELDDSALYLCASSSPGLADGELFFGEGSRLTVL.

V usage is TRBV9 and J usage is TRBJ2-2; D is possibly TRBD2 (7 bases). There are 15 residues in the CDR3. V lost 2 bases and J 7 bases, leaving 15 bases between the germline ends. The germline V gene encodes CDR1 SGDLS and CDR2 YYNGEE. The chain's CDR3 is CASSVGRGRDGELFF. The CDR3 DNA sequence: TGTGCCAGCAGCGTGGGAAGGGGGAGGGACGGGGAGCTGTTTTTT.

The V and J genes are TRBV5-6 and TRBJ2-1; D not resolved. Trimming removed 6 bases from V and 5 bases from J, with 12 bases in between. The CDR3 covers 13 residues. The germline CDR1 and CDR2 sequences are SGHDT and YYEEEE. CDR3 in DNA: TGTGCCAGCAAACCACTGGTTAACAATGAGCAGTTCTTC. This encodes CASKPLVNNEQFF.

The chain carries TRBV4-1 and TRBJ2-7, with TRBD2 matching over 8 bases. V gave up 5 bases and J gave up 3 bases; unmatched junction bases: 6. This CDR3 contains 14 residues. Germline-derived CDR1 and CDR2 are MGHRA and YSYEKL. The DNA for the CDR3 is TGCGCCAGCAGCATTCGGACTAGCAGCTACGAGCAGTACTTC. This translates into CASSIRTSSYEQYF.

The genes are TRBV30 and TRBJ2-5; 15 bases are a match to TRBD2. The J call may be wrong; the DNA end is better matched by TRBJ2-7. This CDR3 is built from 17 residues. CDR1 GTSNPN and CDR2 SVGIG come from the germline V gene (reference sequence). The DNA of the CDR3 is TGTGCCTGGAGTGCTCCGGGACTAGCGGGAGGCCCGACCGAGCAGTACTTC. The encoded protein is CAWSAPGLAGGPTEQYF.

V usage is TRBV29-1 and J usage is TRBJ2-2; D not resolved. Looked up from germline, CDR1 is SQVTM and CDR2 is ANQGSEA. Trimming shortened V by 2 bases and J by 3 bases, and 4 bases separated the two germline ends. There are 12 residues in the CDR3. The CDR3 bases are TGCAGCGTTGAAAGGGACACCGGGGAGCTGTTTTTT. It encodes CSVERDTGELFF.

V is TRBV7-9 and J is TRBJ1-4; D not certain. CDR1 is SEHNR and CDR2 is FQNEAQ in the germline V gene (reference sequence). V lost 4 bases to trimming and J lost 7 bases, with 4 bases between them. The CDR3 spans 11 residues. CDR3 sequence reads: CASSSSEKLFF. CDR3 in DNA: TGTGCCAGCAGCTCCTCTGAAAAACTGTTTTTT.

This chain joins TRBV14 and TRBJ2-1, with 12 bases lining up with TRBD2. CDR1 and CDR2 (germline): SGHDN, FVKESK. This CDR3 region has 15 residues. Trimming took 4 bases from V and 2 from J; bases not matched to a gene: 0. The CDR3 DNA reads TGTGCCAGCAGCCGGACTAGCGGGACCTACAATGAGCAGTTCTTC. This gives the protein CASSRTSGTYNEQFF.

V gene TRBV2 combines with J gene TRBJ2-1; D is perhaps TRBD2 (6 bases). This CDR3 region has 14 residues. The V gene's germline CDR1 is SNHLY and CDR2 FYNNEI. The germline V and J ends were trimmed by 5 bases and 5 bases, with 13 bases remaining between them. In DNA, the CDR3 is TGTGCCAGCAGTCTCGGGACTGGTAACAATGAGCAGTTCTTC. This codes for CASSLGTGNNEQFF.

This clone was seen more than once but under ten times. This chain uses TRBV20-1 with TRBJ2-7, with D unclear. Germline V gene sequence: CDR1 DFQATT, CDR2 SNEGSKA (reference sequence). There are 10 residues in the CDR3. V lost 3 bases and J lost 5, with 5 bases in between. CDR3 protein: CSASGHEQYF. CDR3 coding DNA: TGCAGTGCTAGTGGTCACGAGCAGTACTTC.

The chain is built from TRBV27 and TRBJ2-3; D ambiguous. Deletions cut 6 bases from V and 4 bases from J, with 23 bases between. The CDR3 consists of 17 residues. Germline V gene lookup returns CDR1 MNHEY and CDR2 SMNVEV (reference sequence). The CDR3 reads CASSQKPNRVGADTQYF. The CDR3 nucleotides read TGTGCCAGCAGCCAAAAACCTAACCGAGTCGGAGCAGATACGCAGTATTTT.